This T cell receptor beta chain appears in the sequencing data of a study of chemoradiotherapy in HPV16-positive cancers. This clone is a singleton in its sample. V was pared by 6 bases and J by 0 bases, with 12 bases between. In germline, CDR1 is SGHTA, CDR2 FQGNSA. The CDR3 is 15 residues long. Only in-frame clones appear in the TCRdb table, and some are missing; sequencing was by immunoSEQ multiplex PCR. This sample has a few thousand clones, with 75% to 85% found just once. The material was obtained from a patient who underwent chemoradiotherapy. The receptor comes from a human donor with HPV-associated anogenital cancer. The chain couples TRBV7-2 to TRBJ2-1; unclear D gene. CDR3 region: CASSLIGGSYNEQFF. The CDR3 coding sequence is TGTGCCAGCAGTCTTATCGGCGGCTCCTACAATGAGCAGTTCTTC.